This T cell receptor (beta chain) was sequenced in a study of T cells in localized non-small cell lung cancer (dated by TCRdb to the early 2020s). Context from the whole study: The study analyzed T cell repertoires of hundreds of early-stage NSCLC patients, comparing tumors and uninvolved tumor-adjacent lungs. The cohort comprised roughly 240 treatment-naïve NSCLC patients with resected, localized lung tumors. Of the NSCLC patients, around 130 were male and approximately 100 were female, and the mean age was approximately 66 years.

At diagnosis, tumor, uninvolved tumor-adjacent lung and peripheral blood were collected and then preserved as a mix of FFPE and fresh-frozen material. Blood samples were analyzed as peripheral blood mononuclear cells for TCR repertoire profiling. Points the paper makes about the study in general: Higher T cell density in blood was associated with longer overall survival, whereas higher clonality in adjacent lung was associated with shorter survival. A median of 57 of the top 100 tumor clones turned up in the paired uninvolved adjacent lung, and approximately 30 of those clones also ranked among the top 100 of that same adjacent lung. Because the study design was exploratory, TCR variables were selected using unadjusted p-values without false-discovery rate correction. The highest T cell clonality was observed in uninvolved tumor-adjacent lung, where clonality exceeded that of tumor, suggesting that antigenic responses were more focused in uninvolved tumor-adjacent lung. Because multi-region sequencing of the tumors was not done, intratumor heterogeneity could not be ruled out.

TCR beta CDR3 regions were sequenced from DNA using the immunoSEQ Assay. Turning to the authors' computational methods: T cell density was computed as TCR beta template counts normalized to usable DNA estimated by amplifying housekeeping genes. Richness was estimated using the preseqR package, with extrapolation to 400,000 templates for PBMC samples and to 120,000 templates for tissue samples. Clonality was defined by subtracting Pielou's evenness from one. Differential abundance testing on productive amino-acid clonotypes, with a minimum total count of 5 and an alpha of 0.1, was used to identify tissue-enriched TCRs. Repertoire overlap between compartments was quantified with the Jaccard Index and Morisita Overlap Index. GLIPH grouped TCR beta CDR3s together with public tetramer-defined viral CDR3s, and a viral motif had to include at least three viral sequences and also show V-gene enrichment. TCRdb stores this immuneACCESS table with in-frame sequences only. Part of the clones is absent; in the studies checked, under half of the shortfall reflects unresolved V genes, and no reason is known for the rest. The DNA was the basis for D and trimming; V, J and clone size are from that table. A total of about 74,000 clones appear in this sample, roughly 84% of them only once. The biggest ten clones account for 1% to 1.5% of the sample.

The CDR3, from cysteine to phenylalanine, totals 15 residues. Only CDR3 DNA remains: 45 bases, in frame from the first base. Trimmed from V: 6 bases; trimmed from J: 5 bases; junction bases lacking a gene match: 7. For CDR1 and CDR2, the germline V gene lists ENHRY and SYGVKD. As to this clone: Its binding antigen is unknown. No base quality information exists; no much larger clone differs at one position.

This chain is built from TRBV10-3 and TRBJ1-6; a stretch of 7 junction bases matches TRBD1. This receptor was obtained from an older female donor with stage I lung adenocarcinoma. The sequencing used peripheral blood, collected before any cancer treatment. The nucleotides read TGTGCCATCAGATCGACAGGGAAAGATAATTCACCCCTCCACTTT. Its translation reads: CAIRSTGKDNSPLHF.